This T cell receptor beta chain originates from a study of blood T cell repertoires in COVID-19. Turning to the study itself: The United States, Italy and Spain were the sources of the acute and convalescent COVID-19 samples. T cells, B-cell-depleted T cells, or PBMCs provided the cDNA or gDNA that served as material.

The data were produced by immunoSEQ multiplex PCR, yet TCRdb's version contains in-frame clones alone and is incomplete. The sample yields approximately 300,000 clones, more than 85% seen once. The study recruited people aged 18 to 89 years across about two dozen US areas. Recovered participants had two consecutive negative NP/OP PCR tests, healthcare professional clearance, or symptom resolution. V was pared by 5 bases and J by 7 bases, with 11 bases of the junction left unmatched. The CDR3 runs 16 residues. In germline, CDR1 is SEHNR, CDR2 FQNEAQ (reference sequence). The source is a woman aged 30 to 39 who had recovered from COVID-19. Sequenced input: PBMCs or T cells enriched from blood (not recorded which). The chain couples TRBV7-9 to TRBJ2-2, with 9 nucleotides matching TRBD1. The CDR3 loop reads CASSRTGTGLIGELFF. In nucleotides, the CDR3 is TGTGCCAGCAGCCGTACCGGGACAGGGTTGATCGGGGAGCTGTTTTTT.